This T cell receptor (beta chain) is from a study of blood T cells in healthy people across ages. CDR1 and CDR2 from the germline V gene are MGHDK and SYGVNS. CDR3 size: 13 residues. V was pared by 2 bases and J by 4 bases, with 7 bases between. Using a J-beta primer mix together with a sample-barcoded 5' primer, a second PCR was run for roughly 6 to 12 cycles. A tag from a template-switch adaptor with 12 random nucleotides marked each cDNA molecule. TCRdb redid the calling of the 5' RACE reads with MiXCR, one entry per CDR3 protein. The sample includes hundreds of thousands of distinct CDR3 sequences, about 61% of them seen just once.

The TCR originated in a middle-aged man in good health. The sequenced material came from blood. The V gene is TRBV25-1, the J gene TRBJ2-3, with D unresolved. CDR3: CASSEVIPDTQYF. CDR3 bases: TGTGCCAGCAGTGAAGTCATCCCAGATACGCAGTATTTT.